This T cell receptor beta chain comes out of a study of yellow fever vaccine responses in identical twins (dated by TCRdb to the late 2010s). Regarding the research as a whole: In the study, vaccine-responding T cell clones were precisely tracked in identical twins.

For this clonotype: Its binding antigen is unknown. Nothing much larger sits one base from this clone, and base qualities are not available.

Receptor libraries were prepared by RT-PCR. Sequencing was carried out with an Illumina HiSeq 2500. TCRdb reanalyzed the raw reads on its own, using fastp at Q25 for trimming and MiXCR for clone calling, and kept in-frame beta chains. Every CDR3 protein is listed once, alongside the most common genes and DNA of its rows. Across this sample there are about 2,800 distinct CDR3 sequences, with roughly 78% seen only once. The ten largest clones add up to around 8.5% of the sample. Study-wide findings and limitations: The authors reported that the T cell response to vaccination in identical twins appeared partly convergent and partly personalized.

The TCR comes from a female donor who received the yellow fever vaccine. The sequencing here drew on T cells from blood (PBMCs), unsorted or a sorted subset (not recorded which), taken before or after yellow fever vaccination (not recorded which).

The CDR3: CASRPRAFSYEQYF. The DNA sequence reads TGTGCCAGCAGACCTCGGGCCTTTTCCTACGAGCAGTACTTC. The rearrangement combines TRBV6-1 with TRBJ2-7; the D segment cannot be called with confidence. Based on the germline V gene, the CDR1 and CDR2 sequences are MNHNS and SASEGT. Relative to germline, V is 6 bases shorter and J is 1 base shorter, with 13 bases between their ends. Including cysteine and phenylalanine, the CDR3 has 14 amino acids. Of the read, only the CDR3 DNA is kept; its 42 bases are in frame from base 1.